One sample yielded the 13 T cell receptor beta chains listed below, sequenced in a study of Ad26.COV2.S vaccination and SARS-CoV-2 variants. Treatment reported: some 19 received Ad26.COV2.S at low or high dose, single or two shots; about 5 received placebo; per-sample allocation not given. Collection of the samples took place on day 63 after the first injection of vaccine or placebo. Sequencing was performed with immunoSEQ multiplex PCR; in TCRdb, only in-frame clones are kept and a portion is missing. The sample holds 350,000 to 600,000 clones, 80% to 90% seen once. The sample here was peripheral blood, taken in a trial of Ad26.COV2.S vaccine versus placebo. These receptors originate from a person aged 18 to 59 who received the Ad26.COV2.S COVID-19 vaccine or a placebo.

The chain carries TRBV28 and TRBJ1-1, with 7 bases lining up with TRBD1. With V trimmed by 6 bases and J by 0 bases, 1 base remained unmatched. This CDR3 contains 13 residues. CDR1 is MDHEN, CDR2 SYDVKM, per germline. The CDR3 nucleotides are TGTGCCAGCAGGGGGACAGTGAACACTGAAGCTTTCTTT. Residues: CASRGTVNTEAFF.

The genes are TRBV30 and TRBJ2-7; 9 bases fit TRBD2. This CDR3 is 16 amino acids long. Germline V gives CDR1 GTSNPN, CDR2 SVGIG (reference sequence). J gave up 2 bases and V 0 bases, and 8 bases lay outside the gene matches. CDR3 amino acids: CAWSVRASGTTYEQYF. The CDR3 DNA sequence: TGTGCCTGGAGTGTACGGGCTAGCGGGACCACCTACGAGCAGTACTTC.

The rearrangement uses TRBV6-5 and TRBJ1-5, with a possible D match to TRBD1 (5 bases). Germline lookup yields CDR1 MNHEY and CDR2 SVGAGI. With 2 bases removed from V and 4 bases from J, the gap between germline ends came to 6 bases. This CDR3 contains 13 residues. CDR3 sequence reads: CASSYDRNQPQHF. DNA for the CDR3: TGTGCCAGCAGTTACGACAGAAATCAGCCCCAGCATTTT.

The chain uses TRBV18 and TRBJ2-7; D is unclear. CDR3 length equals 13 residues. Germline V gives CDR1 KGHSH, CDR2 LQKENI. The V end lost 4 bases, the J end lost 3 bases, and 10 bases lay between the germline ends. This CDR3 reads CASSLTHNYEQYF. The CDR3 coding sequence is TGTGCCAGCTCACTAACACACAACTACGAGCAGTACTTC.

The DNA of the CDR3 is TGTGCCAGCAGTCCTCTTCAGGAGACACCCCTCCACTTT. It specifies CASSPLQETPLHF. The V gene is TRBV6-5, the J gene TRBJ1-6; D ambiguous. Per germline, CDR1 MNHEY and CDR2 SVGAGI. V lost 5 bases to trimming and J lost 11 bases, with 13 bases between them. The CDR3 covers 13 residues.

CDR3 DNA: TGTGCCAGCAGTCCACCCGTGACAGGGAGATACGAGCAGTACTTC. This translates into CASSPPVTGRYEQYF. This chain links TRBV28 with TRBJ2-7; 7 nucleotides align to TRBD1. Germline CDR1 MDHEN, CDR2 SYDVKM. Trimming at V came to 5 bases and at J to 4 bases, leaving 11 bases not matched to a gene. This CDR3 has 15 amino acids.

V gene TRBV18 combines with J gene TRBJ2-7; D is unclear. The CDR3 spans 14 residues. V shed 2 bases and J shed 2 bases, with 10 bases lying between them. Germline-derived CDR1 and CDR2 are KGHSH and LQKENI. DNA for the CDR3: TGTGCCAGCTCACCATTCGGCCCACCCTACGAGCAGTACTTC. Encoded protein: CASSPFGPPYEQYF.

The CDR3 region is CASSLAGHYGYTF. As DNA, the CDR3 is TGTGCCAGCAGCTTGGCAGGGCACTATGGCTACACCTTC. The V gene is TRBV5-6, the J gene TRBJ1-2, with D perhaps matching TRBD1 (5 bases). Germline V gene data show CDR1 as SGHDT and CDR2 as YYEEEE. The V end was cut by 0 bases, the J end by 3 bases, with 6 bases between. This CDR3 is built from 13 residues.

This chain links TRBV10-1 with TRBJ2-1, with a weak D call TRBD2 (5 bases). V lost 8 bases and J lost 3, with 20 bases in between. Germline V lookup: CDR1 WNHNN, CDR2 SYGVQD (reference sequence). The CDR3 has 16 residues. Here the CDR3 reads CASAAGQRQNYNEQFF. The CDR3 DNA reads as TGCGCCAGCGCCGCCGGGCAGCGGCAAAACTACAATGAGCAGTTCTTC.

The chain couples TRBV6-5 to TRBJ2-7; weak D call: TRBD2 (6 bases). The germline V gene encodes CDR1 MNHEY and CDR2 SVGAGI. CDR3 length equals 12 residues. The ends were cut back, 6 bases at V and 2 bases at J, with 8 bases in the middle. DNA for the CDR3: TGTGCCAGCAGGGGGGGAACCTACGAGCAGTACTTC. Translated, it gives CASRGGTYEQYF.

This chain's CDR3 is CASSYSPGNTIYF. In nucleotides, the CDR3 is TGTGCCAGCAGTTACTCCCCTGGAAACACCATATATTTT. The V and J genes are TRBV6-5 and TRBJ1-3; D gene unclear. Trimming took off 0 bases at V and 2 bases at J, with 2 bases between the two ends. From germline, CDR1 is MNHEY and CDR2 SVGAGI. This CDR3 is built from 13 residues.

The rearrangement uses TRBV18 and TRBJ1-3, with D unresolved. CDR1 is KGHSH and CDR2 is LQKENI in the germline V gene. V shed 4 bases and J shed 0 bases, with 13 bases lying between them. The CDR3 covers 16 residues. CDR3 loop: CASSLRTANSGNTIYF. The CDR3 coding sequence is TGTGCCAGCTCACTCCGGACGGCAAACTCTGGAAACACCATATATTTT.

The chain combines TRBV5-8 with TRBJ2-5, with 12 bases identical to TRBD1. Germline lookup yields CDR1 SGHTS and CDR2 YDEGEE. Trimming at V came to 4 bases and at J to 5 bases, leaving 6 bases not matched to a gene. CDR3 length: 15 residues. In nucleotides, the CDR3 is TGTGCCAGCAGCGGGACAGGGGGCGCTTTCGAGACCCAGTACTTC. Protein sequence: CASSGTGGAFETQYF.